This entry lists 20 T cell receptor beta chains sequenced from one sample in a study of human T cells and chemical hapten exposure. Stated time point: healthy volunteer bleed at 2 weeks. The template was total RNA from unfractionated whole blood. TCRdb processed the RACE reads anew with MiXCR; each CDR3 protein has one entry. The sample carries 75,000 to 100,000 distinct CDR3 sequences, about 10% recorded once. The source material was whole blood. All receptors derive from a female donor in good health. Some clones in this sample may be carry-over from other donors' samples.

This sequence joins TRBV28 and TRBJ2-7; D not resolved. This CDR3 comprises 14 residues. Per germline, CDR1 MDHEN and CDR2 SYDVKM. Trimming stripped 2 bases from V and 0 bases from J, with 8 bases between. The CDR3 reads CASSLTVFSYEQYF. The CDR3 DNA is TGTGCCAGCAGTTTAACGGTGTTCTCCTACGAGCAGTACTTC.

This clonotype turned up a few times. This chain connects TRBV30 to TRBJ2-5; D call uncertain. Germline CDR1 and CDR2: GTSNPN and SVGIG (reference sequence). There are 12 residues in the CDR3. V shed 1 base and J shed 5 bases, with 8 bases lying between them. This chain's CDR3 is CAWSEFGETQYF. DNA for the CDR3: TGTGCCTGGAGTGAGTTTGGGGAGACCCAGTACTTC.

In this sample, this clonotype turned up many times. V and J are TRBV7-9 and TRBJ2-7; D is possibly TRBD2 (5 bases). This CDR3 spans 16 amino acids. Trimming took off 4 bases at V and 2 bases at J, with 18 bases between the two ends. Per the germline V gene, CDR1 is SEHNR and CDR2 is FQNEAQ (reference sequence). In DNA form, the CDR3 reads TGTGCCAGCAGCTCCCCTCGGACTCCGAACCCCTACGAGCAGTACTTC. Encoded protein: CASSSPRTPNPYEQYF.

Notes on this clonotype: Since a much larger clone is just one base distant, this may be a read error. V usage is TRBV5-4 and J usage is TRBJ2-1; D is ambiguous. The CDR3 has 12 amino acids. V was shortened by 2 bases and J by 4 bases, with 4 bases between the two germline ends. Germline V gene data show CDR1 as SGHNT and CDR2 as YYREEE (reference sequence). The CDR3 DNA reads as TGTGCCAGCAGCTTTAGGTACAATGAGCAGTTCTTC. Translation: CASSFRYNEQFF.

This clonotype was counted at least ten times. V is TRBV20-1 and J is TRBJ1-1; weak D call: TRBD1 (6 bases). V was cut by 0 bases and J by 2 bases, with 7 bases left in between. This CDR3 spans 13 amino acids. Germline CDR1 and CDR2: DFQATT and SNEGSKA (reference sequence). DNA of the CDR3: TGCAGTGCTAGAGAGGACAGTAACACTGAAGCTTTCTTT. The encoded protein is CSAREDSNTEAFF.

In this sample, this clonotype turned up a few times. This chain joins TRBV6-6 and TRBJ2-1; no clear D. Germline CDR1 and CDR2: MNHNY and SVGAGI (reference sequence). CDR3 size: 16 residues. V was cut by 2 bases and J by 0 bases, with 11 bases left in between. CDR3 coding DNA: TGTGCCAGCAGTTACGGGCGGTTTAGCTCCTACAATGAGCAGTTCTTC. This encodes CASSYGRFSSYNEQFF.

The chain is built from TRBV20-1 and TRBJ2-3, with D possibly called TRBD1 or TRBD2 (5 bases each). The V end lost 6 bases, the J end lost 6 bases, and 19 bases lay between the germline ends. The germline V gene has CDR1 DFQATT and CDR2 SNEGSKA (reference sequence). The CDR3 is 14 residues long. The CDR3 nucleotides are TGCAGTGCCCGAAGTGGCGAGGGGCCCGATACGCAGTATTTT. It encodes CSARSGEGPDTQYF.

This clonotype has a count of ten or more. The chain combines TRBV25-1 with TRBJ1-1; D unresolved. Germline V gene data show CDR1 as MGHDK and CDR2 as SYGVNS. The CDR3 spans 12 residues. V lost 4 bases, J lost 1 base, and 4 bases lay in between. CDR3 amino acids: CASSVGNTEAFF. In DNA, the CDR3 is TGTGCCAGCAGTGTCGGGAACACTGAAGCTTTCTTT.

This clonotype has only a few counts. The chain has TRBV28 and TRBJ2-3; 12 bases are shared with TRBD1. This CDR3 has 15 residues. Per the germline V gene, CDR1 is MDHEN and CDR2 is SYDVKM. After removal of 4 bases from V and 5 bases from J, the junction contained 4 bases not matched to a gene. The DNA of the CDR3 is TGTGCCAGCAGTTCCCGGGACAGGGGGCTAGATACGCAGTATTTT. Translation gives CASSSRDRGLDTQYF.

The rearrangement joins TRBV7-9 to TRBJ2-6; 8 nucleotides match TRBD1. CDR3 length: 18 amino acids. Germline V lookup: CDR1 SEHNR, CDR2 FQNEAQ (reference sequence). The junction had 9 bases not matched to a gene; V was cut back by 5 bases and J by 0 bases. In DNA form, the CDR3 reads TGTGCCAGCAGCGCCGAGACAGGGGCCTACTCTGGGGCCAACGTCCTGACTTTC. It translates to CASSAETGAYSGANVLTF.

CDR3 DNA sequence: TGTGCCAGCCGCCCTGCCCGTAGCGGGGAGCTGTTTTTT. Translated, it gives CASRPARSGELFF. The V call is TRBV11-1, the J call TRBJ2-2; no reliable D call. The CDR3 is 13 residues long. V lost 8 bases and J 7 bases, leaving 14 bases between the germline ends. CDR1 is SGHAT, CDR2 FQDESV, per germline (reference sequence). Full variable domain (missing parts from reference TRBV11-1 and TRBJ2-2): EAEVAQSPRYKITEKSQAVAFWCDPISGHATLYWYRQILGQGPELLVQFQDESVVDDSQLPKDRFSAERLKGVDSTLKIQPAELGDSAMYLCASRPARSGELFFGEGSRLTVL.

This clonotype was seen many times. The chain carries TRBV3-1 and TRBJ2-1, with D hard to call. This CDR3 has 13 amino acids. In germline, CDR1 is LGHDT, CDR2 YNNKEL (reference sequence). Trimming removed 3 bases at V and 8 bases at J, with 11 bases between. CDR3 region: CASSHRPDDEQFF. The CDR3 bases are TGTGCCAGCAGCCACCGACCCGACGATGAGCAGTTCTTC.

This clonotype showed up many times. The chain employs TRBV6-1 and TRBJ2-7; no definite D call. CDR1 and CDR2 from the germline V gene are MNHNS and SASEGT. Trimming stripped 2 bases from V and 3 bases from J, with 5 bases between. This CDR3 region has 12 residues. The CDR3 DNA is TGTGCCAGCAGTGAACGGGTCTACGAGCAGTACTTC. Encoded protein: CASSERVYEQYF.

This clonotype has a handful of counts. The J gene is TRBJ1-5, the V gene TRBV2, with 9 bases aligning to TRBD1. This CDR3 comprises 15 residues. Germline CDR1 SNHLY, CDR2 FYNNEI. With 7 bases clipped from V and 7 bases from J, the junction kept 11 bases outside the gene matches. DNA for the CDR3: TGTGCCAGCACCCTGAGGACAGGGGATCAACAGCCCCAGCATTTT. Its translation: CASTLRTGDQQPQHF.

This clonotype was observed a handful of times. The rearrangement uses TRBV5-1 and TRBJ2-6; 10 nucleotides align to TRBD2. V gave up 2 bases and J gave up 0 bases; unmatched junction bases: 8. From germline, CDR1 is SGHRS and CDR2 YFSETQ. The CDR3 has 19 amino acids. The CDR3 region has the DNA TGCGCCAGCAGCTTTAGACCCGGGACTAGCGCCTCTGGGGCCAACGTCCTGACTTTC. This codes for CASSFRPGTSASGANVLTF.

This clonotype was observed a handful of times. The chain employs TRBV30 and TRBJ1-5; D is possibly TRBD1 (5 bases). V was cut by 3 bases and J by 7 bases, with 13 bases left in between. In germline, CDR1 is GTSNPN, CDR2 SVGIG (reference sequence). The CDR3 covers 13 residues. Here the CDR3 reads CAWSPGKTQPQHF. CDR3 DNA: TGTGCCTGGAGCCCAGGGAAGACACAGCCCCAGCATTTT.

The rearrangement links TRBV11-1 to TRBJ2-1, with TRBD1 matching over 8 bases. The V gene end was trimmed by 2 bases and the J gene end by 7 bases; junction bases not matched to a gene: 4. The CDR3 has 14 residues. Per germline, CDR1 SGHAT and CDR2 FQDESV (reference sequence). CDR3 DNA sequence: TGTGCCAGCAGCTTACGGACAGGGTCGAATGAGCAGTTCTTC. This codes for CASSLRTGSNEQFF.

This clonotype was observed many times. This rearrangement joins TRBV12-3 or TRBV12-4 to TRBJ2-7; 8 nucleotides agree with TRBD2. The junction had 5 bases not matched to a gene; V was cut back by 2 bases and J by 5 bases. There are 14 residues in the CDR3. The CDR3 DNA reads as TGTGCCAGCAGTTTAAGCGGGAGTAACGACGAGCAGTACTTC. The encoded protein is CASSLSGSNDEQYF.

The sample holds many counts of this clonotype. The chain uses TRBV11-2 and TRBJ1-2, with D tentatively TRBD1 (5 bases). CDR3 length equals 16 residues. V gave up 2 bases and J gave up 0 bases, with 13 bases separating them. The germline gives CDR1 SGHAT, CDR2 FQNNGV. The CDR3 loop reads CASSLNPGRTNYGYTF. Here the CDR3 DNA reads TGTGCCAGCAGCTTAAATCCGGGACGGACTAACTATGGCTACACCTTC.

This clonotype was observed many times. As DNA, the CDR3 is TGTGCCAGCAGCCTGAGGGCAGAGCGCAATGAGCAGTTCTTC. It is translated as CASSLRAERNEQFF. This chain uses TRBV3-1 with TRBJ2-1; TRBD2 might be the D (5 bases). Per the germline V gene, CDR1 is LGHDT and CDR2 is YNNKEL (reference sequence). Trimming removed 4 bases at V and 6 bases at J, with 13 bases between. There are 14 residues in the CDR3.